The 22 T cell receptor beta chains presented below share a single source sample, sequenced in a study of blood T cell repertoires in COVID-19. Sequencing was performed with immunoSEQ multiplex PCR; in TCRdb, only in-frame clones are kept and a portion is missing. Of about 170,000 clones in the sample, around 85% were seen once. The sequenced material came from peripheral blood. Receptors were obtained from a man aged 55-75 years who had recovered from COVID-19.

The CDR3 nucleotides read TGTGCCAGCAGCCCCCGAGACAGGAACACTGAAGCTTTCTTT. Its translation is CASSPRDRNTEAFF. V is TRBV9 and J is TRBJ1-1; maybe TRBD1 (5 bases). This CDR3 region has 14 residues. The germline V gene encodes CDR1 SGDLS and CDR2 YYNGEE. V was trimmed by 4 bases and J by 1 base, leaving 11 bases between them. Drawing the rest from reference TRBV9 and TRBJ1-1, the complete variable domain is DSGVTQTPKHLITATGQRVTLRCSPRSGDLSVYWYQQSLDQGLQFLIQYYNGEERAKGNILERFSAQQFPDLHSELNLSSLELGDSALYFCASSPRDRNTEAFFGQGTRLTVV.

The chain uses TRBV5-6 and TRBJ1-1; D is undetermined. Germline assignment: CDR1 SGHDT and CDR2 YYEEEE. This CDR3 is 14 amino acids long. V was clipped by 5 bases and J by 0 bases, with 11 bases between them. This CDR3 reads CASSSATVNTEAFF. CDR3 DNA: TGTGCCAGCAGTTCCGCGACTGTGAACACTGAAGCTTTCTTT.

The CDR3, as DNA: TGTGCCAGCAGCCAAGGAGCGGGGGGACTCCAAGAGACCCAGTACTTC. This translates into CASSQGAGGLQETQYF. The chain uses TRBV7-9 and TRBJ2-5, with 9 bases aligning to TRBD2. In germline, CDR1 is SEHNR, CDR2 FQNEAQ (reference sequence). The junction had 8 bases not matched to a gene; V was cut back by 5 bases and J by 1 base. The CDR3 is 16 amino acids.

The rearrangement joins TRBV19 to TRBJ1-4, with TRBD1 identical over 7 bases. Germline V gene data show CDR1 as LNHDA and CDR2 as SQIVND (reference sequence). Germline trimming cut 7 bases from V and 2 bases from J; bases unmatched to any gene: 10. This CDR3 has 16 residues. CDR3 region: CASKGRGDSTNEKLFF. CDR3 DNA sequence: TGTGCCAGTAAGGGCAGGGGGGATTCGACTAATGAAAAACTGTTTTTT.

The genes are TRBV3-1 (or the pseudogene TRBV3-2) and TRBJ2-7; D is unclear. Trimming removed 4 bases at V and 0 bases at J, with 10 bases between. Per germline, CDR1 LGHDT and CDR2 YNNKEL (reference sequence). The CDR3 is made up of 14 amino acids. The CDR3 region has the DNA TGTGCCAGCAGCCCCACAGCAGGCTCCTACGAGCAGTACTTC. It translates to CASSPTAGSYEQYF.

The chain is built from TRBV30 and TRBJ2-1, with 10 bases lining up with TRBD2. V was pared by 2 bases and J by 2 bases, with 3 bases of the junction left unmatched. CDR3 length equals 15 residues. CDR1 GTSNPN and CDR2 SVGIG come from the germline V gene (reference sequence). CDR3 in DNA: TGTGCCTGGAGTAGAACTAGCGGGGCCTACAATGAGCAGTTCTTC. Encoded protein: CAWSRTSGAYNEQFF.

This chain uses TRBV6-5 with TRBJ2-1; D perhaps matches TRBD2 (6 bases). V lost 8 bases to trimming and J lost 0 bases, with 8 bases between them. Germline CDR1 reads MNHEY; CDR2 reads SVGAGI. The CDR3 spans 13 residues. This chain's CDR3 is CASAGISYNEQFF. The CDR3 bases are TGTGCCAGCGCGGGGATCTCCTACAATGAGCAGTTCTTC.

The chain carries TRBV11-3 and TRBJ2-5; TRBD2 aligns across 8 bases. CDR1 and CDR2 from the germline V gene are SGHNT and YENEEA. Trimming cost V 4 bases and J 2 bases; bases outside gene matches: 6. The CDR3 is made up of 15 amino acids. The DNA for the CDR3 is TGTGCCAGCAGCTCCACTGGACTAGCTCAAGAGACCCAGTACTTC. Translation gives CASSSTGLAQETQYF.

Only one count was recorded for this clone. Sequence at one end of the junction differs from germline and may be a read error. The rearrangement joins TRBV7-2 to TRBJ2-1; possible D gene TRBD1, 6 bases. The CDR3 has 14 amino acids. Germline loops: CDR1 SGHTA, CDR2 FQGNSA. The DNA of the CDR3 is TGTGCCGGCAGACCGGGACGGACAGCAGGTGAGCAGTTCTTC. Its protein is CAGRPGRTAGEQFF. The entire variable domain, with the rest obtained from reference TRBV7-2 and TRBJ2-1, is as follows: GAGVSQSPSNKVTEKGKDVELRCDPISGHTALYWYRQSLGQGLEFLIYFQGNSAPDKSGLPSDRFSAERTGGSVSTLTIQRTQQEDSAVYLCAGRPGRTAGEQFFGPGTRLTVL.

The rearrangement links TRBV13 to TRBJ2-5; TRBD1 matches 7 bases. There are 14 residues in the CDR3. Germline V CDR1 and CDR2: PRHDT, FYEKMQ (reference sequence). V lost 4 bases to trimming and J lost 4 bases; unmatched junction nucleotides: 6. The CDR3 sequence: CASSSRQGPETQYF. The CDR3, as DNA: TGTGCCAGCAGCTCCCGACAGGGTCCAGAGACCCAGTACTTC.

This clone showed up just a few times. This CDR3 reads CASSFTGEGYTF. The DNA of the CDR3 is TGCGCCAGCAGCTTTACAGGGGAAGGCTACACCTTC. The chain employs TRBV5-1 and TRBJ1-2; 7 bases are a match to TRBD1. The germline gives CDR1 SGHRS, CDR2 YFSETQ. The CDR3 totals 12 residues. Trimming removed 2 bases from V and 8 bases from J; junction bases left unmatched: 3.

The J gene is TRBJ1-2, the V gene TRBV10-3; 7 nucleotides align to TRBD1. Germline V gene sequence: CDR1 ENHRY, CDR2 SYGVKD. The CDR3 is 13 residues long. The V segment lost 10 bases and the J segment 5 bases; nucleotides outside the gene matches: 10. DNA of the CDR3: TGTGCCACCCAGGGGAACAGGGGATATGGCTACACCTTC. Amino acids: CATQGNRGYGYTF.

The chain is built from TRBV7-2 and TRBJ1-5, with 11 bases that match TRBD1. Germline V gene sequence: CDR1 SGHTA, CDR2 FQGNSA. The trim removed 1 base at V and 5 bases at J, leaving 1 base unmatched. The CDR3 covers 15 residues. For the CDR3, the DNA is TGTGCCAGCAGCTTAGAGGACAGGGGGCATCAGCCCCAGCATTTT. Encoded protein: CASSLEDRGHQPQHF.

The genes are TRBV7-2 and TRBJ1-4, with D hard to call. This CDR3 is built from 14 residues. V was cut by 4 bases and J by 0 bases, with 6 bases left in between. CDR1 is SGHTA and CDR2 is FQGNSA in the germline V gene. The CDR3 spells CASSSRATNEKLFF. In DNA, the CDR3 is TGTGCCAGCAGCTCCCGTGCAACTAATGAAAAACTGTTTTTT.

As regards this clone: An end of the junction does not agree with germline; a read error may underlie this. Here the CDR3 reads CASSSDQAQHF. CDR3 bases: TGTGCCAGCTCGTCCGATCAGGCCCAGCATTTT. This rearrangement joins TRBV18 to TRBJ1-5; D uncertain. There are 11 residues in the CDR3. CDR1 is KGHSH, CDR2 LQKENI, per germline.

The chain recombines TRBV3-1 (or the pseudogene TRBV3-2) with TRBJ1-2; possible D gene TRBD1, 6 bases. Trimming removed 5 bases from V and 6 bases from J, with 13 bases in between. The CDR3 is made up of 13 amino acids. Germline V gene lookup returns CDR1 LGHDT and CDR2 YNNKEL (reference sequence). CDR3 protein: CASSITGSNGYTF. The CDR3, as DNA: TGTGCCAGCAGCATTACAGGGTCTAATGGCTACACCTTC.

V and J are TRBV7-2 and TRBJ1-2; TRBD1 matches at 10 bases. Germline V lookup: CDR1 SGHTA, CDR2 FQGNSA. With V trimmed by 3 bases and J by 3 bases, 4 bases remained unmatched. The CDR3 consists of 15 residues. CDR3: CASSFRQGAYYGYTF. The CDR3 DNA follows: TGTGCCAGCAGCTTTAGACAGGGGGCATACTATGGCTACACCTTC.

The V call is TRBV7-6, the J call TRBJ2-5; 14 nucleotides line up with TRBD2. J gave up 2 bases and V 4 bases, and 3 bases lay outside the gene matches. Germline values: CDR1 SGHVS, CDR2 FNYEAQ. This CDR3 spans 16 amino acids. The CDR3 region is CASSWGLAGVQETQYF. The CDR3 bases are TGTGCCAGCAGCTGGGGACTAGCGGGGGTTCAAGAGACCCAGTACTTC.

The CDR3: CSASLPPSNTEAFF. The DNA of the CDR3 is TGCAGTGCTAGTCTCCCGCCAAGCAACACTGAAGCTTTCTTT. The chain is built from TRBV20-1 and TRBJ1-1; D call uncertain. Trimming stripped 3 bases from V and 2 bases from J, with 13 bases between. Germline V lookup: CDR1 DFQATT, CDR2 SNEGSKA (reference sequence). The CDR3 spans 14 residues.

The CDR3 loop reads CASTARGQGSNEQFF. As DNA, the CDR3 is TGTGCCAGCACCGCTCGGGGACAGGGAAGCAATGAGCAGTTCTTC. The chain links TRBV6-5 to TRBJ2-1; 9 bases line up with TRBD1. The CDR3 has 15 residues. CDR1 MNHEY and CDR2 SVGAGI come from the germline V gene. J gave up 6 bases and V 7 bases, and 10 bases lay outside the gene matches.

The gene calls are TRBV7-2 and TRBJ1-2; 9 bases line up with TRBD1. Trimming at V came to 6 bases and at J to 8 bases, leaving 7 bases not matched to a gene. There are 13 residues in the CDR3. Per the germline V gene, CDR1 is SGHTA and CDR2 is FQGNSA. CDR3 in DNA: TGTGCCAGCAGACTTACAGGGGGCCGGGGCTACACCTTC. It is translated as CASRLTGGRGYTF. The full variable domain, rest sourced from reference TRBV7-2 and TRBJ1-2, is GAGVSQSPSNKVTEKGKDVELRCDPISGHTALYWYRQSLGQGLEFLIYFQGNSAPDKSGLPSDRFSAERTGGSVSTLTIQRTQQEDSAVYLCASRLTGGRGYTFGSGTRLTVV.

This clone was observed a few times. The rearrangement joins TRBV4-1 to TRBJ1-2; D gene uncertain. The CDR3 runs 11 residues. V was cut by 3 bases and J by 7 bases, with 6 bases left in between. Germline CDR1 reads MGHRA; CDR2 reads YSYEKL. CDR3 region: CASSHPGGYTF. CDR3 nucleotides: TGCGCCAGCAGCCATCCCGGTGGCTACACCTTC.